This entry describes one T cell receptor (beta chain). Data came from immunoSEQ multiplex PCR; TCRdb stores just in-frame clones and leaves some out. Among roughly 25,000 clones listed, roughly 90% were seen once. This sample was taken from a study of blood T cell repertoires in COVID-19. V shed 7 bases and J 0 bases; nucleotides not matched to a gene: 10. CDR1 and CDR2 from the germline V gene are SGHTA and FQGNSA. This CDR3 has 16 residues. Sample: peripheral blood. This receptor was identified in a human donor in a cohort sampled during active COVID-19. J is TRBJ2-3 and V is TRBV7-2; 7 bases fit TRBD2. In DNA form, the CDR3 reads TGTGCCAGCACCCAGTTTCGGCGGGGGAGCACAGATACGCAGTATTTT. Translation gives CASTQFRRGSTDTQYF.